Shown below are 18 T cell receptor beta chains from a single sample sequenced in a study of HIV-infected patients and healthy controls. cDNA was made from roughly 470 ng RNA using alpha and beta constant primers. Using multiplexing indices, alpha and beta chain libraries were generated apart by chain-specific third strand synthesis. TCRdb redid the calling of the 5' RACE reads with MiXCR, one entry per CDR3 protein. The table has approximately 25,000 distinct CDR3 sequences, under 9% seen once; the top ten hold under 5%. No cell fractionation was done, so the repertoire covers all unsorted peripheral blood T cells. The sample was blood. The receptors shown here come from an adult in good health.

This clonotype was counted at least ten times. The chain is built from TRBV10-3 and TRBJ1-1; D ambiguous. Per germline, CDR1 ENHRY and CDR2 SYGVKD. CDR3 length: 14 residues. The ends were cut back, 2 bases at V and 3 bases at J, with 10 bases in the middle. The CDR3 spells CAISEGTDYTEAFF. CDR3 DNA: TGTGCCATCAGTGAGGGCACGGATTACACTGAAGCTTTCTTT.

This clonotype was seen many times. This chain joins TRBV6-5 and TRBJ1-5; the D is unclear. There are 14 residues in the CDR3. V was trimmed by 0 bases and J by 7 bases, leaving 10 bases between them. Germline loops: CDR1 MNHEY, CDR2 SVGAGI. The CDR3 region is CASSYSSESQPQHF. The CDR3 DNA sequence: TGTGCCAGCAGTTACTCCTCGGAGTCCCAGCCCCAGCATTTT.

This clonotype was picked up many times. The V gene is TRBV7-2, the J gene TRBJ1-1, with D possibly matching TRBD1 (6 bases). The germline CDR1 and CDR2 sequences are SGHTA and FQGNSA. Trimming stripped 9 bases from V and 1 base from J, with 12 bases between. The CDR3 consists of 13 residues. CDR3 in DNA: TGTGCCAGTACAAAGACAGGGAACACTGAAGCTTTCTTT. Its protein product is CASTKTGNTEAFF.

In this sample, this clonotype turned up many times. The chain has TRBV6-6 and TRBJ1-1; D call uncertain. Trimming cost V 6 bases and J 6 bases, with 20 bases left between them. The CDR3 has 15 residues. Germline V gives CDR1 MNHNY, CDR2 SVGAGI (reference sequence). CDR3 in amino acids: CASSNSEVLVSEAFF. Here the CDR3 DNA reads TGTGCCAGCAGCAACTCCGAGGTGTTAGTATCTGAAGCTTTCTTT.

By sample share, this clonotype is medium-sized (0.01 to 0.1%). The chain joins TRBV12-3 or TRBV12-4 to TRBJ2-7, with a tentative D call TRBD2 (5 bases). The V end was cut by 1 base, the J end by 6 bases, with 13 bases between. The CDR3 runs to 14 residues. CDR3 nucleotides: TGTGCCAGCAGTTTAGATATCGGCGGGCGCGAGCAGTACTTC. The encoded protein is CASSLDIGGREQYF.

Ten or more counts support this clonotype. The chain employs TRBV30 and TRBJ2-7; D not certain. The CDR3 is 12 amino acids. CDR1 is GTSNPN and CDR2 is SVGIG in the germline V gene (reference sequence). Trimming shortened V by 3 bases and J by 5 bases, and 11 bases separated the two germline ends. Here the CDR3 DNA reads TGTGCCTGGAGGGGGTTGGTCGACGAGCAGTACTTC. It codes for CAWRGLVDEQYF.

This clonotype was seen a handful of times. The chain is built from TRBV14 and TRBJ2-2; possibly TRBD2 for D (5 bases). V was shortened by 4 bases and J by 7 bases, with 10 bases between the two germline ends. CDR3 length: 13 amino acids. From germline, CDR1 is SGHDN and CDR2 FVKESK. CDR3 amino acids: CASSRLAVGELFF. Here the CDR3 DNA reads TGTGCCAGCAGCCGCCTAGCAGTCGGGGAGCTGTTTTTT.

J is TRBJ1-5 and V is TRBV6-6; D unresolved. The CDR3 spans 15 residues. The V end lost 0 bases, the J end lost 1 base, and 7 bases lay between the germline ends. Germline V gene lookup returns CDR1 MNHNY and CDR2 SVGAGI (reference sequence). CDR3 protein: CASSYSDPSNQPQHF. Written as DNA, the CDR3 is TGTGCCAGCAGTTACTCAGACCCAAGCAATCAGCCCCAGCATTTT.

In its sample, this clonotype ranks as medium-sized. The chain carries TRBV4-2 and TRBJ2-2, with a possible D match to TRBD2 (6 bases). Germline V gene sequence: CDR1 LGHNA, CDR2 YNFKEQ. The CDR3 length is 16 residues. V shed 4 bases and J shed 4 bases, with 16 bases lying between them. In DNA, the CDR3 is TGTGCCAGCAGCCGGGACTCGGGCGGTGGCACCGGGGAGCTGTTTTTT. Its protein product is CASSRDSGGGTGELFF.

This clonotype was detected many times. This chain uses TRBV13 with TRBJ2-3, with D hard to call. CDR3 size: 13 residues. The V gene's germline CDR1 is PRHDT and CDR2 FYEKMQ (reference sequence). V dropped 1 base and J dropped 2 bases, with 4 bases sitting between them. DNA for the CDR3: TGTGCCAGCAGCTTAGTAATCACAGATACGCAGTATTTT. It encodes CASSLVITDTQYF.

This clonotype occurred many times. The gene calls are TRBV6-2 or TRBV6-3 and TRBJ1-5, with 7 nucleotides matching TRBD1. The CDR3 sequence is 15 residues long. Germline trimming cut 7 bases from V and 0 bases from J; bases unmatched to any gene: 6. Germline CDR1 MNHEY, CDR2 SVGEGT. The CDR3 DNA sequence: TGTGCCAGCACCAGACAGGGACATAGCAATCAGCCCCAGCATTTT. It is translated as CASTRQGHSNQPQHF.

This clonotype was seen ten or more times. This chain links TRBV5-5 with TRBJ2-5; 10 nucleotides match TRBD1. The CDR3 covers 15 residues. Germline-derived CDR1 and CDR2 are SGHKS and YYEKEE (reference sequence). V was pared by 4 bases and J by 3 bases, with 6 bases of the junction left unmatched. The CDR3 spells CASSRDRGREETQYF. CDR3 in DNA: TGTGCCAGCAGCCGGGACAGGGGTAGAGAAGAGACCCAGTACTTC.

This rearrangement joins TRBV3-1 to TRBJ1-2; 8 bases are shared with TRBD1. V lost 0 bases and J lost 4; bases outside the gene matches: 10. The CDR3 covers 17 residues. Germline values: CDR1 LGHDT, CDR2 YNNKEL (reference sequence). The CDR3 region is CASSQEGRGTGGYGYTF. The CDR3 nucleotides read TGTGCCAGCAGCCAAGAGGGGAGGGGGACAGGCGGCTATGGCTACACCTTC.

A word on this clonotype: A clone one base away is much larger, so this may be a read error. The V call is TRBV9, the J call TRBJ2-1, with a tentative D call TRBD2 (5 bases). Per the germline V gene, CDR1 is SGDLS and CDR2 is YYNGEE. CDR3 length: 16 residues. The CDR3 DNA sequence: TGTGCCAGCAGCCCCCCTTCGGGGAGCTCCCACAATGAGCAGTTCTTC. Its translation: CASSPPSGSSHNEQFF.

This clonotype was seen repeatedly, ten times or more. CDR3 sequence (DNA): TGTGCCAGCAGCTTCAGCGCCCCTACAGATACGCAGTATTTT. Its protein product is CASSFSAPTDTQYF. The chain carries TRBV7-2 and TRBJ2-3, with unresolved D. The CDR3 consists of 14 residues. Germline lookup yields CDR1 SGHTA and CDR2 FQGNSA. The V gene lost 3 bases and the J gene lost 3 bases, with 10 bases spanning the gap.

This clonotype was seen ten or more times. The chain joins TRBV25-1 to TRBJ2-7; perhaps TRBD1 as D (5 bases). Looked up from germline, CDR1 is MGHDK and CDR2 is SYGVNS. This CDR3 has 15 residues. Trimming shortened V by 2 bases and J by 2 bases, and 13 bases separated the two germline ends. The CDR3: CASSERSRETYEQYF. CDR3 nucleotide sequence: TGTGCCAGCAGTGAACGTTCCAGGGAAACCTACGAGCAGTACTTC.

Many counts were recorded for this clonotype. The chain couples TRBV18 to TRBJ2-3; D ambiguous. The germline V gene encodes CDR1 KGHSH and CDR2 LQKENI. The V gene lost 0 bases and the J gene lost 2 bases, with 9 bases spanning the gap. The CDR3 contains 15 residues. Written as DNA, the CDR3 is TGTGCCAGCTCACCACCTTCAGAGAACACAGATACGCAGTATTTT. Translated: CASSPPSENTDTQYF.

This clonotype was detected a few times. The chain uses TRBV7-2 and TRBJ2-3; D is unresolved. The CDR3 consists of 16 residues. The germline CDR1 and CDR2 sequences are SGHTA and FQGNSA. Trimming removed 0 bases at V and 1 base at J, with 11 bases between. The CDR3 spells CASSLAGPAGTDTQYF. CDR3 coding DNA: TGTGCCAGCAGCTTAGCCGGACCCGCGGGCACAGATACGCAGTATTTT.